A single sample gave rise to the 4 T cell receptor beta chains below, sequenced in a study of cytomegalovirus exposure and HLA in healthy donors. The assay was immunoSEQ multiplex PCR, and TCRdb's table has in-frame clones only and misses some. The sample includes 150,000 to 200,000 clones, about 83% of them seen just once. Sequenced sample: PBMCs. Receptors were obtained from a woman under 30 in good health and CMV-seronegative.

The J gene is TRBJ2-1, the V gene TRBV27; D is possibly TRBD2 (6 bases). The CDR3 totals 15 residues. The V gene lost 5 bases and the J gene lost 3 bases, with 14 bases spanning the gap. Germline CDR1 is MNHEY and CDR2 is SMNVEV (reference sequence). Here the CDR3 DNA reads TGTGCCAGCAGTCCATCATGGGGGGTCTACAATGAGCAGTTCTTC. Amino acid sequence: CASSPSWGVYNEQFF.

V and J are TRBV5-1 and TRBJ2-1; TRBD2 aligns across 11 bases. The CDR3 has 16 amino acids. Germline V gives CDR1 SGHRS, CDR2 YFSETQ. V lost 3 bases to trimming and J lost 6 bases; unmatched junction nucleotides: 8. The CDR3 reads CASSSYSGGAFNEQFF. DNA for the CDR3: TGCGCCAGCAGCTCCTATAGCGGGGGGGCTTTCAATGAGCAGTTCTTC.

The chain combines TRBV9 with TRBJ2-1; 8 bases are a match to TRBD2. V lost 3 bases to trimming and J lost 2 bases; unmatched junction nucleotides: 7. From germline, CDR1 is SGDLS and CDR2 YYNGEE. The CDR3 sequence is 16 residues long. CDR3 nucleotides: TGTGCCAGCAGCGACCCCGGGGGGGGCGCCTACAATGAGCAGTTCTTC. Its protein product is CASSDPGGGAYNEQFF. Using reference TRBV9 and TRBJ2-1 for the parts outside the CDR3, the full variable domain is DSGVTQTPKHLITATGQRVTLRCSPRSGDLSVYWYQQSLDQGLQFLIQYYNGEERAKGNILERFSAQQFPDLHSELNLSSLELGDSALYFCASSDPGGGAYNEQFFGPGTRLTVL.

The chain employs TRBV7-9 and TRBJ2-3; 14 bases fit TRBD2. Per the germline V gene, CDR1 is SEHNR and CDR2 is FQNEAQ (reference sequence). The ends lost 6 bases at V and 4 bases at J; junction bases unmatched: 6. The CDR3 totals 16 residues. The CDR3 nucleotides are TGTGCCAGCAGGTCGACTAGCGGGGGGGCGGCAGATACGCAGTATTTT. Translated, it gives CASRSTSGGAADTQYF.